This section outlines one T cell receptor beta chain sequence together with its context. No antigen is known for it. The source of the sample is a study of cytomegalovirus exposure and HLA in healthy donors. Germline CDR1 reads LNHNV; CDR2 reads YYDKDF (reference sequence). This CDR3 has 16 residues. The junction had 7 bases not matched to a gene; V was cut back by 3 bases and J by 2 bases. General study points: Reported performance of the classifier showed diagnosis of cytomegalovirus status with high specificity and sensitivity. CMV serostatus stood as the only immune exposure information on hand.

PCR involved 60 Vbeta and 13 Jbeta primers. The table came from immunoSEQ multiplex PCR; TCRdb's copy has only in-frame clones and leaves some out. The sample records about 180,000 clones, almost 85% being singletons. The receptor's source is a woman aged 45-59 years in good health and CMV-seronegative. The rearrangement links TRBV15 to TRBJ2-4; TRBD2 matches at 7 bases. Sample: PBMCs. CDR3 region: CATSSGGGISKNIQYF. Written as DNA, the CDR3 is TGTGCCACCAGCAGCGGCGGGGGAATATCCAAAAACATTCAGTACTTC.